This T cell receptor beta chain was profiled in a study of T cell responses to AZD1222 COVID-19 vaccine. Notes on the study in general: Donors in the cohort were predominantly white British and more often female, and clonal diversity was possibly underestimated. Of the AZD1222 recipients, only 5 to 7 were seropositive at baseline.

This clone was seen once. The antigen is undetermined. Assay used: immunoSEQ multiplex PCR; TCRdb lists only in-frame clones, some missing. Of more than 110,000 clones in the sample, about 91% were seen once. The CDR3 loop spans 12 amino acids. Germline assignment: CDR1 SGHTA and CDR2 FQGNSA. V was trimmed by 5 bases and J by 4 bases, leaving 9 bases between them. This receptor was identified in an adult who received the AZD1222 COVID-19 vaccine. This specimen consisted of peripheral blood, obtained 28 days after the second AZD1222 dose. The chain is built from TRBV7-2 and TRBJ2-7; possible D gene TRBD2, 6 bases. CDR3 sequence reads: CASSGGTYEQYF. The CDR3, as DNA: TGTGCCAGCAGCGGGGGGACTTACGAGCAGTACTTC.